Below, 15 T cell receptor beta chains from the same sample are listed, as sequenced in a study of blood T cells in healthy people across ages. Next came a second PCR, run for about 6 to 12 cycles, which used a sample-barcoded 5' primer along with a J-beta primer mix. A single record per CDR3 protein comes from TCRdb applying MiXCR to the 5' RACE reads. The profile shows about 1.6 million distinct CDR3 sequences, roughly 32% of them singletons. Source material: blood. The receptor set was obtained from a woman aged 30 to 39 in good health.

The V gene is TRBV7-2, the J gene TRBJ2-5, with a weak D call TRBD2 (6 bases). Germline V lookup: CDR1 SGHTA, CDR2 FQGNSA. This CDR3 spans 16 amino acids. V lost 1 base, J lost 5 bases, and 17 bases lay in between. The CDR3 nucleotides read TGTGCCAGCAGCTTAGATCTGCGGGGCCCTGGGGAGACCCAGTACTTC. This sequence encodes CASSLDLRGPGETQYF.

This clonotype was counted between two and nine times. V gene TRBV3-1 combines with J gene TRBJ2-7, with a weak D call TRBD1 (6 bases). The CDR3 spans 15 residues. CDR1 and CDR2 from the germline V gene are LGHDT and YNNKEL (reference sequence). Trimming stripped 4 bases from V and 2 bases from J, with 15 bases between. CDR3 loop: CASSPHRVLTYEQYF. For the CDR3, the DNA is TGTGCCAGCAGCCCCCACAGGGTCCTCACCTACGAGCAGTACTTC.

The table lists this clonotype with a few counts. The chain has TRBV5-1 and TRBJ2-1; D is possibly TRBD1 or TRBD2 (5 bases each). Germline V CDR1 and CDR2: SGHRS, YFSETQ. The CDR3 totals 14 residues. V shed 4 bases and J shed 5 bases, with 13 bases lying between them. The CDR3 spells CASSGDRRDNEQFF. CDR3 coding DNA: TGCGCCAGCAGCGGGGACCGGAGAGACAATGAGCAGTTCTTC.

V is TRBV5-1 and J is TRBJ2-7; D possibly corresponds to TRBD1 (5 bases). The V end lost 3 bases, the J end lost 0 bases, and 7 bases lay between the germline ends. Per the germline V gene, CDR1 is SGHRS and CDR2 is YFSETQ. The CDR3 covers 13 residues. The CDR3 is CASSSTDSYEQYF. DNA of the CDR3: TGCGCCAGCAGCTCGACAGACTCCTACGAGCAGTACTTC.

This clonotype was counted only a few times. This chain links TRBV5-5 with TRBJ2-3, with a weak D call TRBD1 (6 bases). The CDR3 is 16 amino acids. The germline V gene encodes CDR1 SGHKS and CDR2 YYEKEE (reference sequence). The V gene lost 0 bases and the J gene lost 2 bases, with 13 bases spanning the gap. CDR3 protein: CASSLAGQLVTDTQYF. The DNA for the CDR3 is TGTGCCAGCAGCTTGGCTGGACAGCTGGTCACAGATACGCAGTATTTT.

The gene calls are TRBV4-1 and TRBJ2-7; 8 bases agree with TRBD2. The V gene end was trimmed by 4 bases and the J gene end by 6 bases; junction bases not matched to a gene: 11. Germline CDR1 and CDR2: MGHRA and YSYEKL. The length of the CDR3 is 15 residues. CDR3: CASSPGGTSRGEQYF. The CDR3, as DNA: TGCGCCAGCAGCCCGGGGGGGACATCGCGGGGCGAGCAGTACTTC.

The chain links TRBV28 to TRBJ2-7, with no clear D. Between the trimmed V and J ends, which lost 7 bases and 3 bases, there was a span of 19 bases. This CDR3 comprises 15 residues. Germline V gene sequence: CDR1 MDHEN, CDR2 SYDVKM. In DNA form, the CDR3 reads TGTGCCAGCACCCCTGGTAGGATGCTAAGCTACGAGCAGTACTTC. Translating it yields CASTPGRMLSYEQYF.

The V call is TRBV7-3, the J call TRBJ2-3; 12 bases agree with TRBD2. Germline V gene lookup returns CDR1 SGHTA and CDR2 FQGTGA. V lost 5 bases to trimming and J lost 6 bases; unmatched junction nucleotides: 3. The CDR3 loop spans 14 amino acids. The CDR3 nucleotides read TGTGCCAGCAGCCATACTAGCGGGAGGGATACGCAGTATTTT. Protein sequence: CASSHTSGRDTQYF.

The genes are TRBV10-3 and TRBJ2-3, with unresolved D. The V gene's germline CDR1 is ENHRY and CDR2 SYGVKD. V gave up 8 bases and J gave up 3 bases, with 12 bases separating them. The CDR3 loop spans 13 amino acids. In DNA, the CDR3 is TGTGCCATCCTCGCTAAAGGGACAGATACGCAGTATTTT. This codes for CAILAKGTDTQYF.

The chain joins TRBV20-1 to TRBJ1-5, with 7 bases that match TRBD1. Trimming at V came to 7 bases and at J to 0 bases, leaving 9 bases not matched to a gene. The CDR3 is 15 amino acids. The germline CDR1 and CDR2 sequences are DFQATT and SNEGSKA (reference sequence). The chain's CDR3 is CSVLKGAFSNQPQHF. CDR3 nucleotide sequence: TGCAGTGTTCTAAAGGGGGCCTTTAGCAATCAGCCCCAGCATTTT.

Comment on this clonotype: A much larger clone differs by one base, so this may be a read error. The chain's CDR3 is CSASSVLAGGEQYF. In nucleotides, the CDR3 is TGCAGTGCTAGTAGCGTCCTAGCGGGAGGTGAGCAGTACTTC. This chain joins TRBV20-1 and TRBJ2-7; 11 nucleotides match TRBD2. The germline V gene has CDR1 DFQATT and CDR2 SNEGSKA (reference sequence). The length of the CDR3 is 14 residues. Trimming at V came to 3 bases and at J to 7 bases, leaving 8 bases not matched to a gene.

A few counts support this clonotype. The chain links TRBV10-3 to TRBJ2-5; 10 bases are shared with TRBD1. Germline assignment: CDR1 ENHRY and CDR2 SYGVKD. This CDR3 region has 14 residues. Trimming at V came to 0 bases and at J to 13 bases, leaving 8 bases not matched to a gene. The CDR3 region is CAISESSTGGRVYF. CDR3 nucleotides: TGTGCCATCAGTGAGTCATCGACAGGGGGCCGAGTGTACTTC.

This clonotype was seen a few times. This chain links TRBV7-9 with TRBJ2-4, with D perhaps matching TRBD1 (6 bases). Trimming stripped 1 base from V and 5 bases from J, with 6 bases between. CDR3 size: 13 residues. CDR1 is SEHNR and CDR2 is FQNEAQ in the germline V gene (reference sequence). CDR3 residues: CASSLGGQNIQYF. DNA of the CDR3: TGTGCCAGCAGCTTAGGGGGGCAAAACATTCAGTACTTC.

The chain combines TRBV18 with TRBJ2-5; 7 bases line up with TRBD1. CDR3 length: 15 residues. Losses at the gene ends were 3 bases for V and 5 bases for J; bases not matched to a gene: 9. CDR1 and CDR2 from the germline V gene are KGHSH and LQKENI. CDR3 nucleotides: TGTGCCAGCTCACCGTTCGAGGGCAGGGGGGAGACCCAGTACTTC. Translated: CASSPFEGRGETQYF. The variable domain in full, completed from reference TRBV18 and TRBJ2-5, reads NAGVMQNPRHLVRRRGQEARLRCSPMKGHSHVYWYRQLPEEGLKFMVYLQKENIIDESGMPKERFSAEFPKEGPSILRIQQVVRGDSAAYFCASSPFEGRGETQYFGPGTRLLVL.

The chain is built from TRBV20-1 and TRBJ1-1; maybe TRBD1 (5 bases). The V gene's germline CDR1 is DFQATT and CDR2 SNEGSKA (reference sequence). This CDR3 is 17 amino acids long. V dropped 4 bases and J dropped 1 base, with 22 bases sitting between them. This CDR3 is CSATPYLAGLRNTEAFF. For the CDR3, the DNA is TGCAGTGCTACTCCGTACCTGGCAGGGTTAAGGAACACTGAAGCTTTCTTT.